The TCR beta chain under discussion was sequenced for a study of blood T cell repertoires in COVID-19 (dated by TCRdb to the early 2020s). At the level of the whole study: Collaborator samples came from the United States, Italy and Spain and covered acute and convalescent phases of COVID-19. The material from the prospective study consisted of cDNA or gDNA derived from T cells, B-cell-depleted T cells, or PBMCs. Deeply sampled blood TCRbeta repertoires from subjects exposed to, actively infected with, or recovered from COVID-19 were included in the dataset. The repertoires were released in a freely available public database intended as a resource for research on the immune response to SARS-CoV-2. Samples were obtained from the ongoing ImmuneRACE study (first 160 participants) and from over a thousand subjects provided by 6 global collaborators. Sample metadata almost always included a de-identified subject ID, COVID-19 status, age in years and sex. Where HLA class I and class II types were available, the types were taken from metadata supplied by the sample provider, not from assay-based typing.

Broad study findings and their caveats: The quantity of clinical and demographic metadata differed by source and by participant and was supplied without curation.

As concerns this clone: Its antigen has not been determined. Per-base quality was not reported, and no clone a single base away is much larger than it.

Collaborating institutions collected whole blood in K2EDTA tubes following their own protocols. For TCRbeta analysis, collaborators shipped samples as frozen whole blood, isolated PBMCs, or DNA extracted from either of those sample types. Counted from cysteine to phenylalanine, this CDR3 has 12 amino acids. Only CDR3 DNA remains: 36 bases, in frame from the first base. V is trimmed back by 9 bases and J by 6 bases, and the junction contains 8 bases that no gene match accounts for. TCRbeta CDR3 regions were amplified from genomic DNA by means of the immunoSEQ Assay, a bias-controlled multiplex PCR. On the authors' methods: Nucleated cell counts per sample were estimated from amplification of reference gene primers within the assay. To quantify the absolute abundance of each unique TCRbeta CDR3 rearrangement, sequence reads were collapsed and filtered. For each sample, productive Simpson clonality was calculated as the square root of Simpson's diversity index over productive rearrangements. TCRdb obtained this table from immuneACCESS and retained in-frame rearrangements with V and J assigned. These tables miss some clones; where compared with another copy, unresolved V genes account for less than half of the shortfall, and the remainder is unexplained. That table gives V, J and clone size, and the DNA gave D and trimming. A total of tens of thousands of clones appear in this sample, about 90% of them only once. The ten most abundant clones make up approximately 15% of the sample.

Sequencing used peripheral blood. The origin of this receptor is a human donor in a cohort sampled during active COVID-19. In this chain, TRBV12-3 or TRBV12-4 is recombined with TRBJ2-7, and 7 junctional nucleotides match TRBD1. The DNA sequence is given as TGTGCCAGTACTAATCCAGGGGGCGAGCAGTACTTC. Its protein is CASTNPGGEQYF.